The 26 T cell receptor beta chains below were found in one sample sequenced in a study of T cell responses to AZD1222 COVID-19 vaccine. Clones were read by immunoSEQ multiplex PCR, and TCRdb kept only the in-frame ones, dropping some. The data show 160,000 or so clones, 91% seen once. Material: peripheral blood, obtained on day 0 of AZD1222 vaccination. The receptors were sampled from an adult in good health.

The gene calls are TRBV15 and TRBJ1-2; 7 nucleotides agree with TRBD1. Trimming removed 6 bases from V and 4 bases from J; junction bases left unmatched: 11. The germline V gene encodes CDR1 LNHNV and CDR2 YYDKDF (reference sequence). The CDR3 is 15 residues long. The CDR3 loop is CATRPGTAIFYGYTF. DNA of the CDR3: TGTGCCACCAGACCAGGGACAGCAATCTTCTATGGCTACACCTTC.

CDR3 in amino acids: CASSMTSGRATGEQYF. The CDR3 DNA is TGTGCCAGTAGTATGACTAGCGGGAGGGCCACGGGCGAGCAGTACTTC. V is TRBV19 and J is TRBJ2-7; 14 bases fit TRBD2. CDR1 is LNHDA, CDR2 SQIVND, per germline (reference sequence). V trimming: 3 bases; J trimming: 6 bases; junction bases outside the gene matches: 7. CDR3 size: 16 residues.

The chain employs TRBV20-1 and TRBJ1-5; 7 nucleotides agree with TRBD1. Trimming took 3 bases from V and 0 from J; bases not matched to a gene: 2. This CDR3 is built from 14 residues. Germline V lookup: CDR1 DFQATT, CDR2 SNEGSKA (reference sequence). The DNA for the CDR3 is TGCAGTGCTAGTCGGGACAGTAGCAATCAGCCCCAGCATTTT. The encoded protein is CSASRDSSNQPQHF.

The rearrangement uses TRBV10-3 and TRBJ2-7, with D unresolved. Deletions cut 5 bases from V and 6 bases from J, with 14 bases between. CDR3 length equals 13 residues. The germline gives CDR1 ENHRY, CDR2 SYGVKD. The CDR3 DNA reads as TGTGCCATCAGTCACCCCGGCAGGTCCGAGCAGTACTTC. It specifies CAISHPGRSEQYF.

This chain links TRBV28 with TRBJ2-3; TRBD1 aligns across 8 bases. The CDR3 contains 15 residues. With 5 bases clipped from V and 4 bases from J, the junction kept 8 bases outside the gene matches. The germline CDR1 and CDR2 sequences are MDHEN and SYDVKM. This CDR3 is CASSVSDRGADTQYF. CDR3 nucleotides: TGTGCCAGCAGTGTGTCAGACAGGGGCGCAGATACGCAGTATTTT.

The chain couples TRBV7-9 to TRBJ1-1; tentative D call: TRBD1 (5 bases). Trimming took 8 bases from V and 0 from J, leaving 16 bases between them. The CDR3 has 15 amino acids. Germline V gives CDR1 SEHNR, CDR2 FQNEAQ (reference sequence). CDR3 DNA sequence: TGTGCCAGCCTCCGGGGGGGATCGGTGAACACTGAAGCTTTCTTT. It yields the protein CASLRGGSVNTEAFF.

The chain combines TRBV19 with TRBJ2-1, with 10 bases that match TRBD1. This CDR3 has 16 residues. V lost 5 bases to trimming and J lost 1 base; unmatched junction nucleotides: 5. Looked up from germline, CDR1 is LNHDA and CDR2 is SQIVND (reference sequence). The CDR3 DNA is TGTGCCAGTAGTCAAGGGACAGGGGTGTCCTACAATGAGCAGTTCTTC. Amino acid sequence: CASSQGTGVSYNEQFF.

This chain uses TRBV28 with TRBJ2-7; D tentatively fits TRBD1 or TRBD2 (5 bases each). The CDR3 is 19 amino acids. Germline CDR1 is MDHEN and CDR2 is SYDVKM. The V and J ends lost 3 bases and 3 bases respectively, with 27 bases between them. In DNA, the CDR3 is TGTGCCAGCAGTTTCGGGCGAGACAGAGTAAACCCGGGGAACTACGAGCAGTACTTC. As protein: CASSFGRDRVNPGNYEQYF. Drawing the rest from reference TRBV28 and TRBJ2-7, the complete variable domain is DVKVTQSSRYLVKRTGEKVFLECVQDMDHENMFWYRQDPGLGLRLIYFSYDVKMKEKGDIPEGYSVSREKKERFSLILESASTNQTSMYLCASSFGRDRVNPGNYEQYFGPGTRLTVT.

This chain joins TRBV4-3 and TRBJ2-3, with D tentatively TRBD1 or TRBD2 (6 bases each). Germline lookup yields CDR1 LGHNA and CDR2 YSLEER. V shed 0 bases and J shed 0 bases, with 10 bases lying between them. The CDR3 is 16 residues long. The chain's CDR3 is CASSQDRGASTDTQYF. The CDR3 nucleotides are TGCGCCAGCAGCCAAGATAGGGGGGCGAGCACAGATACGCAGTATTTT.

The CDR3 is CASSYRDAPQHF. CDR3 nucleotide sequence: TGTGCCAGCAGCTACCGAGATGCGCCCCAGCATTTT. The chain recombines TRBV5-6 with TRBJ1-5; D unresolved. The CDR3 sequence is 12 residues long. With 3 bases removed from V and 9 bases from J, the gap between germline ends came to 10 bases. Germline V gene lookup returns CDR1 SGHDT and CDR2 YYEEEE.

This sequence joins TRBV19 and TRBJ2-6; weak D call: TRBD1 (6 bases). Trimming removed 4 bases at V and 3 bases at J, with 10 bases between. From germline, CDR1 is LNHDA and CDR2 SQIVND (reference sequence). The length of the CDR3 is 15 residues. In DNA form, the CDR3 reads TGTGCCAGTAGTACCACAGGGAGTGGGGCCAACGTCCTGACTTTC. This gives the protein CASSTTGSGANVLTF.

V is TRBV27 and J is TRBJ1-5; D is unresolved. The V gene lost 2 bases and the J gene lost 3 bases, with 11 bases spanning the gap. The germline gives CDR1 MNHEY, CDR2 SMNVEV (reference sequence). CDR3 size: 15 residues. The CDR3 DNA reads TGTGCCAGCAGTTTAAGTGGGTTTATCAATCAGCCCCAGCATTTT. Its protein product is CASSLSGFINQPQHF.

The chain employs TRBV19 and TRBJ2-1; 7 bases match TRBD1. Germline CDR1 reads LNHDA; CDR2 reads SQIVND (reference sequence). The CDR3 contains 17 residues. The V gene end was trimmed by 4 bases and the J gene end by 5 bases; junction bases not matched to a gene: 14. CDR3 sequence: CASSKSNLAGGHNEQFF. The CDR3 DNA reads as TGTGCCAGTAGTAAGTCGAATCTGGCAGGGGGTCACAATGAGCAGTTCTTC.

The CDR3 DNA reads as TGTGCCAGCAGGGACTCAGGGCGGCGGTCTACTGAGGAGCAGTACTTC. It specifies CASRDSGRRSTEEQYF. The chain uses TRBV21-1 and TRBJ2-7. TRBV21-1 is noted as a pseudogene. This CDR3 has 16 residues.

DNA for the CDR3: TGTGCCAGCAGCGGTGACAGGGGGCAATATGGCTACACCTTC. This sequence encodes CASSGDRGQYGYTF. The gene calls are TRBV5-4 and TRBJ1-2, with 10 bases matching TRBD1. The CDR3 has 14 residues. Trimming removed 4 bases from V and 5 bases from J; junction bases left unmatched: 5. Germline V gives CDR1 SGHNT, CDR2 YYREEE (reference sequence).

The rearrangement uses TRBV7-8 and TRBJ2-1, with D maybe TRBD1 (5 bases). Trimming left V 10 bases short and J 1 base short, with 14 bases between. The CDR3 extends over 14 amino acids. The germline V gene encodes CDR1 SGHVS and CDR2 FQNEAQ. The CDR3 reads CATTTDFSYNEQFF. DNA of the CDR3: TGTGCCACGACGACAGATTTTTCCTACAATGAGCAGTTCTTC. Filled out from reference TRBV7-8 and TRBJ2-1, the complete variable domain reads GAGVSQSPRYKVAKRGQDVALRCDPISGHVSLFWYQQALGQGPEFLTYFQNEAQLDKSGLPSDRFFAERPEGSVSTLKIQRTQQEDSAVYLCATTTDFSYNEQFFGPGTRLTVL.

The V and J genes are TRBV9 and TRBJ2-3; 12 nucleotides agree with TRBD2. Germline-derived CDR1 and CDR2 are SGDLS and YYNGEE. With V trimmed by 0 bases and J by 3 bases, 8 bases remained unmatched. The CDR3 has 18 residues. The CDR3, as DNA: TGTGCCAGCAGCGTAGCTAGCGGGGGGGCCTTTTTAACAGATACGCAGTATTTT. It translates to CASSVASGGAFLTDTQYF.

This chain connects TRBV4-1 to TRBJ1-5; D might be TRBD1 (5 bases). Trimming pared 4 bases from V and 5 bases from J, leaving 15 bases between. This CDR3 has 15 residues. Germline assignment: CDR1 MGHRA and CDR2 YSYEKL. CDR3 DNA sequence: TGCGCCAGCAGCCTCCGGTTGGGGGGACATCAGCCCCAGCATTTT. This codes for CASSLRLGGHQPQHF.

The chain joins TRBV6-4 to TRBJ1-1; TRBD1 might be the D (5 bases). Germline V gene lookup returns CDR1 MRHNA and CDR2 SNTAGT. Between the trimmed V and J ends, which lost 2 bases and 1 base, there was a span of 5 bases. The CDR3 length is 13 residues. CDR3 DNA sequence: TGTGCCAGCAGTGACCAGGGGAACACTGAAGCTTTCTTT. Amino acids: CASSDQGNTEAFF.

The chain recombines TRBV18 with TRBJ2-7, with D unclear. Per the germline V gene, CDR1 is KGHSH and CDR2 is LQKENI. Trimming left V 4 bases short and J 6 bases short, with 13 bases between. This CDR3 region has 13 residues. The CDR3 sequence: CASSLTAGGEQYF. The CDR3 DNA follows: TGTGCCAGCTCACTTACGGCCGGCGGCGAGCAGTACTTC. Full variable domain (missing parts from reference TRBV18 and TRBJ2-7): NAGVMQNPRHLVRRRGQEARLRCSPMKGHSHVYWYRQLPEEGLKFMVYLQKENIIDESGMPKERFSAEFPKEGPSILRIQQVVRGDSAAYFCASSLTAGGEQYFGPGTRLTVT.

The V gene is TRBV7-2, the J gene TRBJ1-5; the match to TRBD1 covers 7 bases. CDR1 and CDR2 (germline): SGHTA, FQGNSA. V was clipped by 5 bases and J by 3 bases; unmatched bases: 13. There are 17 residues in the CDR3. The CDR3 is CASSVSSRDSSNQPQHF. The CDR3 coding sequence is TGTGCCAGCAGCGTCTCGAGCCGGGACAGCTCCAATCAGCCCCAGCATTTT.

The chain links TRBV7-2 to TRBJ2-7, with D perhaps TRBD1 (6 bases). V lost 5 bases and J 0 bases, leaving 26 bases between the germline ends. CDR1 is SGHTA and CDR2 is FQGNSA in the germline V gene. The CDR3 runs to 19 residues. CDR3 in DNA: TGTGCCAGCAGCCCAAAGGGTTCCGGACAGCTATCGAGCTCCTACGAGCAGTACTTC. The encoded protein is CASSPKGSGQLSSSYEQYF.

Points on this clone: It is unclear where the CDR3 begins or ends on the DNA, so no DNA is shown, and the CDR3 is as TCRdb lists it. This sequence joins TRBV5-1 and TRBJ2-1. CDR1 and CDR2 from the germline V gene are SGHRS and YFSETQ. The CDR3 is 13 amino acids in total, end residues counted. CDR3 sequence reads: CASRTTWGAGAFF.

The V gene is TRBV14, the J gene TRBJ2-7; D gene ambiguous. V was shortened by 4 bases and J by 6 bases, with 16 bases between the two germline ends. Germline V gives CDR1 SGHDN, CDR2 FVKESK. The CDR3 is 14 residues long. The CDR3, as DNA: TGTGCCAGCAGCCTCCTTATGGCTCGCTCCGAGCAGTACTTC. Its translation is CASSLLMARSEQYF.

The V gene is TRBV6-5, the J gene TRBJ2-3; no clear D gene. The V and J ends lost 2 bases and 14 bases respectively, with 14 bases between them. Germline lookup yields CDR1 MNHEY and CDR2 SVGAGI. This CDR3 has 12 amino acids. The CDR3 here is CASSYLERSRYF. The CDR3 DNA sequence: TGTGCCAGCAGTTACCTTGAGAGGTCTCGGTATTTT.

The CDR3 protein is CASSYVETIRSPLHF. CDR3 DNA: TGTGCCAGCAGTTACGTCGAGACTATACGTTCACCCCTCCACTTT. V and J are TRBV6-2 or TRBV6-3 and TRBJ1-6; D gene unclear. CDR3 length: 15 residues. Germline CDR1 and CDR2: MNHEY and SVGEGT. With 2 bases removed from V and 9 bases from J, the gap between germline ends came to 14 bases.